This T cell receptor beta chain was sequenced during a study of a mutant IDH1 vaccine in newly diagnosed glioma. Study in general: Receipt of radiotherapy, temozolomide, or both preceded the study, and most received both.

Time point noted: baseline, week 1 (first vaccination visit). The treatment was: pre-vaccination baseline after standard-of-care therapy. Repertoires were generated with immunoSEQ multiplex PCR, while TCRdb's copy carries only in-frame clones and drops some. Here the sample spans around 59,000 clones, more than 85% being singletons. Per germline, CDR1 SGHDN and CDR2 FVKESK. The ends were cut back, 0 bases at V and 0 bases at J, with 8 bases in the middle. The CDR3 loop spans 15 amino acids. The sequences come from PBMCs, collected from a glioma patient treated with radiotherapy, temozolomide or both. This TCR was sampled from a man aged 50 to 60 with glioma. The chain joins TRBV14 to TRBJ1-2; no definite D call. The CDR3 sequence is CASSQDRQTNYGYTF. DNA of the CDR3: TGTGCCAGCAGCCAAGATCGGCAGACTAACTATGGCTACACCTTC.